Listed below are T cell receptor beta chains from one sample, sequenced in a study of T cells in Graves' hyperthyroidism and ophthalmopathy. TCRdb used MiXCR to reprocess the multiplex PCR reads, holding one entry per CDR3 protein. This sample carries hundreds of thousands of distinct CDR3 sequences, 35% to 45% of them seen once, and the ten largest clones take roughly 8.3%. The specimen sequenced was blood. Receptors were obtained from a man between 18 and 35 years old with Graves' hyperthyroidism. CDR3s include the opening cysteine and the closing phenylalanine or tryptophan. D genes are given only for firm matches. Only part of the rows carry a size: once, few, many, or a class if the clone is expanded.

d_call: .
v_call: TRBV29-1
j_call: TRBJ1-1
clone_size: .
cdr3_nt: TGCAGCGTCTCTCCGGGGAGCACTGAAGCTTTCTTT
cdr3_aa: CSVSPGSTEAFF

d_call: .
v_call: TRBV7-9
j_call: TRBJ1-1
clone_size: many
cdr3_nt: TGTGCCAGCAGCTTCTTACGTCTGAACACTGAAGCTTTCTTT
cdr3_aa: CASSFLRLNTEAFF

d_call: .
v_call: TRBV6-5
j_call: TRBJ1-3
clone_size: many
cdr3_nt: TGTGCCAGCCGTACTCCGCAGGGGTTCTCCATTTTT
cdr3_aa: CASRTPQGFSIF

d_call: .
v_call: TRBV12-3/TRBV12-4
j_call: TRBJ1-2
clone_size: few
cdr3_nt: TGTGCCAGCAGTTTATCGGCAGGGCAATTCTATGGCTACACCTTC
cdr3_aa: CASSLSAGQFYGYTF

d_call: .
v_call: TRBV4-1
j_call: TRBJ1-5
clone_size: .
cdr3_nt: TGCGCCAGCAGCCAAGGCAGCTATAGCAATCAGCCCCAGCATTTT
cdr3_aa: CASSQGSYSNQPQHF

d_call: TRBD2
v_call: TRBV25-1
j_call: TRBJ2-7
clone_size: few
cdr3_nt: TGTGCCAGCACTCAAACTAGCGGGAGGATAAACGAGCAGTACTTC
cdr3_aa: CASTQTSGRINEQYF

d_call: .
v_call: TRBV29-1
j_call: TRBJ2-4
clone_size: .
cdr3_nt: TGCAGCGTGACAGGAAAAAACATTCAGTACTTC
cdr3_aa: CSVTGKNIQYF

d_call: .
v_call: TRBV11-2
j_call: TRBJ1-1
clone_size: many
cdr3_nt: TGTGCCAGCAGCTTAAGATATACTGAAGCTTTCTTT
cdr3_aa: CASSLRYTEAFF

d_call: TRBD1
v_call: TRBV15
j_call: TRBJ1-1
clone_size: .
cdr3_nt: TGTGCCACCAGCAGCAGGTCGGGACAGGGGAGAGGAGGTGAAGCTTTCTTT
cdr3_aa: CATSSRSGQGRGGEAFF

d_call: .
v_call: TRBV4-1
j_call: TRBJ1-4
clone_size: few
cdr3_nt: TGCGCCAGCAGCCAAGATAACGGGGGGGGCCTGTTTTTT
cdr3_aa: CASSQDNGGGLFF

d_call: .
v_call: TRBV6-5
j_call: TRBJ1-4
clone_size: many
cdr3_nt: TGTGCCAGCAGTTATCGAGAAAAACTGTTTTTT
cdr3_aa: CASSYREKLFF

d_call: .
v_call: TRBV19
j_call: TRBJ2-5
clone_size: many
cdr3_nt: TGTGCCAGTAGTACCCGAACACAAGAGACCCAGTACTTC
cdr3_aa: CASSTRTQETQYF

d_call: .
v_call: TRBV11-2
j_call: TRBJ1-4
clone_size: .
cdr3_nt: TGTGCCAGCAGCTTAGGTTCGGCGGGGACGGAAAAACTGTTTTTT
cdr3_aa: CASSLGSAGTEKLFF

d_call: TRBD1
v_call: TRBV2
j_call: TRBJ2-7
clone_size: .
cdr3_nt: TGTGCCAGCAGTTCCAGGGGGCGAGAATCCTACGAGCAGTACTTC
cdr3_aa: CASSSRGRESYEQYF

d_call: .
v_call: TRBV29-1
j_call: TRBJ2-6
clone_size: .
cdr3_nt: TGCAGCGTTGGTGGTGAGGGGGCCAACGTCCTGACTTTC
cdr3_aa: CSVGGEGANVLTF

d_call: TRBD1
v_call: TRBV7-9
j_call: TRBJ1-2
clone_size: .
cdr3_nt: TGTGCCAGCAGCTTACCGGGACAGGGGGATCGCTACACCTTC
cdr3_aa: CASSLPGQGDRYTF

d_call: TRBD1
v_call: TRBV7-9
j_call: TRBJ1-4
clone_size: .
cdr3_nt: TGTGCCAGCAGCCAATCAACAGGGGCGAGTGAAAAACTGTTTTTT
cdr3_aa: CASSQSTGASEKLFF

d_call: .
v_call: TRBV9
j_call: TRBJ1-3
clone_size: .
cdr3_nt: TGTGCCAGCAGCCCTTCACGGGGAAGAAGGTCTGGAAACACCATATATTTT
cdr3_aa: CASSPSRGRRSGNTIYF

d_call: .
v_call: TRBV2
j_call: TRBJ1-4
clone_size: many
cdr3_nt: TGTGCCAGCTGGAATAACAGGGCGAGAGAAAAACTGTTTTTT
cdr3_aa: CASWNNRAREKLFF

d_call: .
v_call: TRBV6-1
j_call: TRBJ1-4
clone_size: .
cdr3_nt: TGTGCCAGCAGTGAAGGAGTGGAAAAACTGTTTTTT
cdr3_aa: CASSEGVEKLFF

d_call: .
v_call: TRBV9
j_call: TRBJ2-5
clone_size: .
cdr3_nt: TGTGCCAGCAGCTTAAGAGGAACGAAGGAGACCCAGTACTTC
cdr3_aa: CASSLRGTKETQYF

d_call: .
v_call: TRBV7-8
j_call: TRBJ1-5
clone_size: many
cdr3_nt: TGTGCCAGCAGTTTCGGGGGGTGGCAGCCCCAGCATTTT
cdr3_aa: CASSFGGWQPQHF

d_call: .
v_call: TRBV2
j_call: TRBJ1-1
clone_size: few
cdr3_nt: TGCGCCAGCAGCCCCAGGTCGGACACTGAAGCTTTCTTT
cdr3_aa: CASSPRSDTEAFF

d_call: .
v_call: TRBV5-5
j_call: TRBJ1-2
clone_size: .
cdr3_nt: TGTGCCAGCAGCCCAAGGACAAGGGGGACGCGCTACACCTTC
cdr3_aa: CASSPRTRGTRYTF

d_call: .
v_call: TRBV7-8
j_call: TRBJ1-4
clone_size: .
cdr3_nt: TGTGCCAGCAGCTTTCAGTATGAGGCAAAGGAAAAACTGTTTTTT
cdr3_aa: CASSFQYEAKEKLFF

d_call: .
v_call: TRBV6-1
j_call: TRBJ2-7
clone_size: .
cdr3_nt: TGTGCCAGCACCCAGGGTCAGGCTCCCTACGAGCAGTACTTC
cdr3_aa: CASTQGQAPYEQYF

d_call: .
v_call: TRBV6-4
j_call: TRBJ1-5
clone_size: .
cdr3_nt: TGTGCCAGCAGTGACTCGGCCGGGGGGGGCAATCAGCCCCAGCATTTT
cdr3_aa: CASSDSAGGGNQPQHF

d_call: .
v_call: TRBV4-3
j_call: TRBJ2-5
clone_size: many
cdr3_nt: TGCGCCAGCAGCCAAGACTGGGGGGCGGGAGAGACCCAGTACTTC
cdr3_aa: CASSQDWGAGETQYF